This entry concerns a single T cell receptor beta chain. The data stem from a study of T cells in Graves' hyperthyroidism and ophthalmopathy. The CDR3 contains 15 residues. Germline assignment: CDR1 SGHRS and CDR2 YFSETQ. Trimming shortened V by 1 base and J by 4 bases, and 14 bases separated the two germline ends. From RNA transcripts, TCR beta CDR3 regions were amplified. HTBI primers were employed in a first-round RT-PCR of the TCR CDR3. Each CDR3 protein gets one entry after TCRdb re-called the multiplex PCR reads with MiXCR. The profile shows 500,000 to 600,000 distinct CDR3 sequences, roughly 21% of them singletons. Diagnoses used clinical symptoms, serum thyroxine and TRAb, thyroid ultrasound and orbital computed tomography. The PBMCs studied were ones that came from 8 to 10 ml fresh peripheral blood.

Sequencing was carried out using blood. This sequence originates from a man aged 40-50 years with Graves' ophthalmopathy. The gene calls are TRBV5-1 and TRBJ1-2; D may be TRBD1 (5 bases). The CDR3 sequence: CASSLTQGGIYGYTF. CDR3 DNA sequence: TGCGCCAGCAGCTTGACCCAGGGAGGCATCTATGGCTACACCTTC.